This T cell receptor (beta chain) was obtained from a study of cytomegalovirus exposure and HLA in healthy donors. With 60 Vbeta and 13 Jbeta primers, the PCR was carried out. Assay used: immunoSEQ multiplex PCR; TCRdb lists only in-frame clones, some missing. The table includes over 120,000 clones, 70% to 85% detected once. The CDR3 is 15 residues long. Trimming pared 1 base from V and 2 bases from J, leaving 12 bases between. Germline CDR1 is MNHNS and CDR2 is SASEGT. Input material: PBMCs. The rearrangement links TRBV6-1 to TRBJ2-7; D not certain. The TCR sequence derives from a man aged 25-45 years in good health and CMV-seropositive. The CDR3 DNA sequence: TGTGCCAGCAGTGAAGAGAGAGGAAGCCCCTACGAGCAGTACTTC. This translates into CASSEERGSPYEQYF.